This T cell receptor (beta chain) emerged from a study of T cell repertoires in cytomegalovirus infection. Study context: It can be stated that public TCR beta signatures indicated CMV infection as well as a matching HLA type.

Study-wide findings and caveats: People with CMV and the relevant HLA were identified by cumulative public TCR beta family frequency. Ex vivo, HLA-C-restricted CMV-specific TCR beta clonotypes prevailed over the rest of the response.

TCRdb fed the reads into MiXCR, producing one record per CDR3 protein. The sample includes about 130,000 distinct CDR3 sequences, roughly 9% of them seen just once. Germline loops: CDR1 SNHLY, CDR2 FYNNEI. CDR3 length: 15 residues. Comment on this clonotype: Its target is unknown. A read error may account for a junction end that differs from germline.

This TCR was recovered from a human donor in good health (CMV status not recorded). Some clones in this sample may be carry-over from other donors' samples. Sample: PBMCs. V and J are TRBV2 and TRBJ2-2; D possibly uses TRBD1 or TRBD2 (5 bases each). The DNA of the CDR3 is TGTGCCAGCAGTGAAGCGATAGGGGCCACCGGGGAGCCGTTTTTT. Protein product: CASSEAIGATGEPFF.